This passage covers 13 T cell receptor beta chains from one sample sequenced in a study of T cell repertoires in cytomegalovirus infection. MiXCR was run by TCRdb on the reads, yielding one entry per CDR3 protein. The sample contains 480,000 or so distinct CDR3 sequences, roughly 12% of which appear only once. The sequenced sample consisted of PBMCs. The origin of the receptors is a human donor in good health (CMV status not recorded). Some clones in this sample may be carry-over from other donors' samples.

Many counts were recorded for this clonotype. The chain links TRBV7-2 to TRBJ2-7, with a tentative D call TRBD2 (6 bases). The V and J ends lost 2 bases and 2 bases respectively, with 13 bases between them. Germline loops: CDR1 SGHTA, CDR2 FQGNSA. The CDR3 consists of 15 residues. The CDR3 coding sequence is TGTGCCAGCAGCTTATCGGTTAGCGGTGCCTACGAGCAGTACTTC. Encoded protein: CASSLSVSGAYEQYF.

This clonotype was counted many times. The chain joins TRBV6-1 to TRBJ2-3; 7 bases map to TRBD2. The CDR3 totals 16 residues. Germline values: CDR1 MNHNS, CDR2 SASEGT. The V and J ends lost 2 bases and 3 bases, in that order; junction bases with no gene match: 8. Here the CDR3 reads CASSEIGRGGTDTQYF. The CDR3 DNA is TGTGCCAGCAGTGAAATAGGGAGGGGTGGTACAGATACGCAGTATTTT.

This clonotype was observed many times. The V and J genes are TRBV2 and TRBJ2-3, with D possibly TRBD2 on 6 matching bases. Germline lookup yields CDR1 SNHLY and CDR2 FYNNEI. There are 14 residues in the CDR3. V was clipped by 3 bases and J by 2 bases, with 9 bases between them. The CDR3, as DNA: TGTGCCAGCAGTGACAGGGACTTCACAGATACGCAGTATTTT. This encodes CASSDRDFTDTQYF.

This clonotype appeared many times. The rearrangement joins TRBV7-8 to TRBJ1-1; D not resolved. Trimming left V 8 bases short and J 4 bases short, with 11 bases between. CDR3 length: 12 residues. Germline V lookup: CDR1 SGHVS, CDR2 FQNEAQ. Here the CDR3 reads CASARSGTEAFF. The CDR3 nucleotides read TGTGCCAGCGCGAGGAGTGGCACTGAAGCTTTCTTT.

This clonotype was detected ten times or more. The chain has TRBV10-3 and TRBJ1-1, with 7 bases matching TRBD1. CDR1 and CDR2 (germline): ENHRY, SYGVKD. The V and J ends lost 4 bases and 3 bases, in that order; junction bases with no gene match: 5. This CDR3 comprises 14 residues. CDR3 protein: CAISGAGGDTEAFF. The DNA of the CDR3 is TGTGCCATCAGTGGGGCAGGGGGGGACACTGAAGCTTTCTTT.

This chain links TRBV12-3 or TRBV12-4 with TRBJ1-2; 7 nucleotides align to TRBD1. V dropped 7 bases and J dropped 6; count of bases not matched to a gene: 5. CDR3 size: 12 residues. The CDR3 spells CASTDRANGYTF. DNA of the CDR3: TGTGCCAGCACCGACAGGGCCAATGGCTACACCTTC.

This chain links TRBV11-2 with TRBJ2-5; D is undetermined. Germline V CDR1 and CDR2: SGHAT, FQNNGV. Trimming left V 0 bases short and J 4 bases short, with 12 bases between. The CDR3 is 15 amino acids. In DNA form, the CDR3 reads TGTGCCAGCAGCTTAGATATGCGCAGGATAGAGACCCAGTACTTC. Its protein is CASSLDMRRIETQYF.

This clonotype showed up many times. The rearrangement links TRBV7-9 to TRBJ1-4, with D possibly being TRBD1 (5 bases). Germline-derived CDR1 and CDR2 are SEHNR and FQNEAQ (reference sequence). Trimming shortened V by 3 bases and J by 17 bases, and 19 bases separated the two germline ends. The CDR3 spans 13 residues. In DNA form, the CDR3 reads TGTGCCAGCAGCTTCTCCTCCCTTCGGGACCTCTTTTTT. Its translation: CASSFSSLRDLFF.

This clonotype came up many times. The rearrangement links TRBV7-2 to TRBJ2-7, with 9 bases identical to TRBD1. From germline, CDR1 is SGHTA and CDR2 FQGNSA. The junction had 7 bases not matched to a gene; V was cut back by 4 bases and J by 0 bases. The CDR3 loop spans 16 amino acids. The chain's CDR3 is CASSSHRDRASYEQYF. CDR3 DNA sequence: TGTGCCAGCAGCTCCCACCGGGACAGGGCCTCCTACGAGCAGTACTTC.

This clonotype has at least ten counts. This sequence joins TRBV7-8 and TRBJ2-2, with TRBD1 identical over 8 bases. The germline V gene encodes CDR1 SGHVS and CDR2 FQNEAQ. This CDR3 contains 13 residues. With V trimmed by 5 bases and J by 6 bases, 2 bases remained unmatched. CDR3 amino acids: CASSVQGAGELFF. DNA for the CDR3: TGTGCCAGCAGCGTACAGGGGGCCGGGGAGCTGTTTTTT.

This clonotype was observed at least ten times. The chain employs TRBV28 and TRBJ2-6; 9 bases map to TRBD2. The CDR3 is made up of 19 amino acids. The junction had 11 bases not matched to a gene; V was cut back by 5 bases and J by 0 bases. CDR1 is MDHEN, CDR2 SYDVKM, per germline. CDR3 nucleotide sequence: TGTGCCAGCAGTCTAAGGGGGGGCGGGAGGGGCTCTGGGGCCAACGTCCTGACTTTC. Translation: CASSLRGGGRGSGANVLTF.

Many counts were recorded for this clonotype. The CDR3 region has the DNA TGTGCCAGCAGCCGAAGGACAGGGAACACTGAAGCTTTCTTT. This sequence encodes CASSRRTGNTEAFF. The chain combines TRBV12-3 or TRBV12-4 with TRBJ1-1; 7 nucleotides match TRBD1. V lost 6 bases, J lost 1 base, and 5 bases stayed unmatched. The CDR3 runs to 14 residues.

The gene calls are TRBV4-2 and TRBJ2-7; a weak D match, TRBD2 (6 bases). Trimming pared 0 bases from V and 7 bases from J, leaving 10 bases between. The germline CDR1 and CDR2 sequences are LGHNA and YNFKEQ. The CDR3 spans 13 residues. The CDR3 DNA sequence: TGTGCCAGCAGCCAAGAGGTAGCGGAAGAGCAGTACTTC. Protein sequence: CASSQEVAEEQYF.